This is a list of T cell receptor beta chains from one sample in a study of early T cells in non-severe SARS-CoV-2 infection. TCRdb fed the 5' RACE reads into MiXCR, producing one record per CDR3 protein. The table records fewer than 55,000 distinct CDR3 sequences, 4% of them present only once. The sample taken for sequencing was whole blood. The origin of the receptors is an adult who was a healthcare worker with PCR-confirmed SARS-CoV-2 infection or an uninfected control (not recorded which). CDR3s include the opening cysteine and the closing phenylalanine or tryptophan.

J: TRBJ2-4; V: TRBV30; length: 11; CDR3: CACRLIDIQYF
J: TRBJ1-4; V: TRBV6-6; length: 13; CDR3: CASSYLRDEKLFF
J: TRBJ2-1; V: TRBV11-2; length: 14; CDR3: CASTPGLLYNEQFF
J: TRBJ2-1; V: TRBV10-3; length: 11; CDR3: CATRRANEQFF
J: TRBJ2-7; V: TRBV12-3/TRBV12-4; length: 14; CDR3: CASSFRAGTYEQYF
J: TRBJ2-1; V: TRBV11-2; length: 15; CDR3: CASRPPGLAGDEQFF
J: TRBJ2-6; V: TRBV25-1; length: 15; CDR3: CASSEGRVRSHVLTF
J: TRBJ2-1; V: TRBV5-8; length: 11; CDR3: CASSLYTEQFF
J: TRBJ2-2; V: TRBV29-1; length: 16; CDR3: CSVLASGTGVTGELFF
J: TRBJ2-6; V: TRBV5-4; length: 14; CDR3: CASSLEAGANVLTF
J: TRBJ2-3; V: TRBV5-4; length: 14; CDR3: CASRLAGSTDTQYF
J: TRBJ1-4; V: TRBV6-5; length: 15; CDR3: CASSQNRDGNDKLFF
J: TRBJ2-7; V: TRBV3-1; length: 14; CDR3: CASSQDASGRAQYF
J: TRBJ2-1; V: TRBV3-1; length: 17; CDR3: CASSQMVGTSFLDEQFF
J: TRBJ1-2; V: TRBV30; length: 12; CDR3: CAWMTGLYGYTF
J: TRBJ1-6; V: TRBV11-2; length: 15; CDR3: CASSSGQAGNSPLHF
J: TRBJ1-5; V: TRBV6-6; length: 10; CDR3: CASSFQPQHF
J: TRBJ2-7; V: TRBV30; length: 13; CDR3: CAWSRDRVYEQYF
J: TRBJ2-1; V: TRBV7-9; length: 15; CDR3: CASSPQVPRGNEQFF
J: TRBJ2-5; V: TRBV20-1; length: 15; CDR3: CSASSPGGGGETQYF
J: TRBJ2-7; V: TRBV19; length: 14; CDR3: CASSIDLAAYEQYF
J: TRBJ2-4; V: TRBV7-2; length: 13; CDR3: CASSLKREGIQYF
J: TRBJ2-7; V: TRBV7-3; length: 14; CDR3: CASSLGGDPHEQYF
J: TRBJ1-3; V: TRBV20-1; length: 15; CDR3: CSAKPDRASGNTIYF
J: TRBJ2-7; V: TRBV3-1; length: 13; CDR3: CASRRSPRYEQYF
J: TRBJ1-2; V: TRBV9; length: 14; CDR3: CASSVASTNYGYTF
J: TRBJ1-5; V: TRBV20-1; length: 13; CDR3: CSARVYSNQPQHF
J: TRBJ2-6; V: TRBV7-3; length: 18; CDR3: CASSRGLAGVAGANVLTF
J: TRBJ2-3; V: TRBV12-3/TRBV12-4; length: 16; CDR3: CASSLRVGGSTDTQYF
J: TRBJ1-6; V: TRBV11-2; length: 16; CDR3: CASSSRGIPYNSPLHF
J: TRBJ2-3; V: TRBV6-5; length: 14; CDR3: CASSRAARTDTQYF
J: TRBJ1-2; V: TRBV15; length: 16; CDR3: CATSRDLGRHNYGYTF
J: TRBJ2-1; V: TRBV7-9; length: 14; CDR3: CASKREGQRNEQFF
J: TRBJ2-3; V: TRBV29-1; length: 11; CDR3: CSGGRTDTQYF
J: TRBJ2-3; V: TRBV4-1; length: 14; CDR3: CASSQDIGTDTQYF
J: TRBJ2-7; V: TRBV11-2; length: 15; CDR3: CASSSTGQNYYEQYF
J: TRBJ2-2; V: TRBV4-2; length: 17; CDR3: CASSQDRSFKGTGELFF
J: TRBJ2-7; V: TRBV5-1; length: 15; CDR3: CASSPGTYLSYEQYF
J: TRBJ1-6; V: TRBV6-5; length: 16; CDR3: CASSRRAGTGNSPLHF
J: TRBJ1-1; V: TRBV6-4; length: 13; CDR3: CASSYDRGTEAFF
J: TRBJ2-3; V: TRBV7-9; length: 12; CDR3: CASSSTSGGRYF
J: TRBJ2-5; V: TRBV7-2; length: 14; CDR3: CASSFRTGEETQYF
J: TRBJ2-3; V: TRBV18; length: 14; CDR3: CASSRIAGGDTQYF
J: TRBJ1-1; V: TRBV7-9; length: 13; CDR3: CASSLDEGVKAFF
J: TRBJ1-1; V: TRBV5-4; length: 15; CDR3: CASSQGSRMLTEAFF
J: TRBJ2-7; V: TRBV4-1; length: 14; CDR3: CASSQERDRGQQYF
J: TRBJ2-3; V: TRBV7-9; length: 17; CDR3: CASSLVPAGLNTDTQYF
J: TRBJ2-1; V: TRBV2; length: 12; CDR3: CASSATGDEQFF
J: TRBJ2-7; V: TRBV7-6; length: 14; CDR3: CASSSGTASYEQYF
J: TRBJ1-3; V: TRBV5-1; length: 16; CDR3: CASSLVGGNYGNTIYF